This TCR beta chain was obtained from a study of blood T cell repertoires in COVID-19. The germline CDR1 and CDR2 sequences are SGHNT and YYREEE (reference sequence). V shed 2 bases, J shed 5 bases, and the junction held 5 bases outside the gene matches. The CDR3 consists of 15 residues. Participants, 18 to 89 years old, spanned fewer than 30 US areas. In the study's own analysis: For nucleated cells, counts were estimated from reference gene primer amplification. Libraries were prepared by immunoSEQ multiplex PCR; TCRdb keeps only in-frame clonotypes and omits some of them. V and J calls and clone size are copied from that table; D and trimming were computed from the DNA. The sample has over 200,000 clones, about 86% seen once.

The sequencing input was PBMCs or T cells enriched from blood (not recorded which). This sequence was found in a woman between 50 and 59 years old with acute COVID-19. The V call is TRBV5-4, the J call TRBJ2-2; 8 nucleotides agree with TRBD1. The CDR3, as DNA: TGTGCCAGCAGCTTCCTACAGGGGGATACCGGGGAGCTGTTTTTT. It yields the protein CASSFLQGDTGELFF. The complete variable domain, with remaining parts taken from reference TRBV5-4 and TRBJ2-2, reads ETGVTQSPTHLIKTRGQQVTLRCSSQSGHNTVSWYQQALGQGPQFIFQYYREEENGRGNFPPRFSGLQFPNYSSELNVNALELDDSALYLCASSFLQGDTGELFFGEGSRLTVL.